A selection of T cell receptor beta chains follows, all from one sample in a study of cytomegalovirus exposure and HLA in healthy donors. The table came from immunoSEQ multiplex PCR; TCRdb's copy has only in-frame clones and leaves some out. The sample records about 240,000 clones, around 85% being singletons. Sequences were obtained from PBMCs. These receptor sequences come from a woman in her thirties in good health and CMV-seropositive. Both conserved end residues are part of each CDR3. A D gene is named only where the DNA matches it firmly. The size entry is marked missing in some rows and otherwise reads once, few, many or a size class.

CDR3nt	CDR3aa	abundance	j_gene	v_gene	d_gene
TGTGCCAGCTCCCTGGACAGGGGCGCTGAAGCTTTCTTT	CASSLDRGAEAFF	.	TRBJ1-1	TRBV18	TRBD1
TGTGCCACCGGGCGGGGAGCGTACGACGAGCAGTACTTC	CATGRGAYDEQYF	.	TRBJ2-7	TRBV6-1	.
TGCGCCAGCAGCCAATGGGACAGGGTAGAGCAGTACTTC	CASSQWDRVEQYF	.	TRBJ2-7	TRBV5-1	TRBD1
TGTGCCATCAGTGATAGAAACCAAGAGACCCAGTACTTC	CAISDRNQETQYF	few	TRBJ2-5	TRBV10-3	.
TGCGCCAGCAGCTTGATCGGTCGGGGGGCGAACTCCTACGAGCAGTACTTC	CASSLIGRGANSYEQYF	.	TRBJ2-7	TRBV5-1	.
TGTGCCAGCAGAGGACGTGGACTGATCTACGAGCAGTACTTC	CASRGRGLIYEQYF	once	TRBJ2-7	TRBV27	.
TGCGCCAGCAGCTTGGAAGCGGGGTACTACAATGAGCAGTTCTTC	CASSLEAGYYNEQFF	.	TRBJ2-1	TRBV5-1	TRBD2
TGTGCCAGCAGTAGACTAGCGGGATCCTACGAGCAGTACTTC	CASSRLAGSYEQYF	once	TRBJ2-7	TRBV6-5	TRBD2
TGTGCCAGCAGGGACAGGGGAACTAATGAAAAACTGTTTTTT	CASRDRGTNEKLFF	.	TRBJ1-4	TRBV6-1	TRBD1
TGTGCCAGCCCACTTTTAAACAGCGGGCTGGGGGAAGCTTTCTTT	CASPLLNSGLGEAFF	.	TRBJ1-1	TRBV5-4	.
TGTGCCAGCAGCTCCGGGACAGGGTCCTACGAGCAGTACTTC	CASSSGTGSYEQYF	few	TRBJ2-7	TRBV7-9	TRBD1
TGTGCCTGGAGAAGCGAGCGGGAGGAGCCACAAGAGACCCAGTACTTC	CAWRSEREEPQETQYF	.	TRBJ2-5	TRBV30	TRBD2
TGTGCCAGCAGTTTATGGACTAGCGGGGCCCGCGAGCAGTACTTC	CASSLWTSGAREQYF	.	TRBJ2-7	TRBV6-1	TRBD2
TGTGCCAGCTCACCGCAAAAAACCGGGACAGCGAACACTGAAGCTTTCTTT	CASSPQKTGTANTEAFF	.	TRBJ1-1	TRBV18	TRBD1
TGCAGCGTTATAGGAGGGGTAGGCACAGATACGCAGTATTTT	CSVIGGVGTDTQYF	.	TRBJ2-3	TRBV29-1	.
TGTGCCAGCAGTGAGGGGAGTGCCCTTGGATACGAGCAGTACTTC	CASSEGSALGYEQYF	.	TRBJ2-7	TRBV6-1	.
TGTGCCAGCAGCTTCACGACAGGGCCGACAGCTGAAGCTTTCTTT	CASSFTTGPTAEAFF	.	TRBJ1-1	TRBV11-3	TRBD1
TGTGCCAGCAGCCCCTCGAGGGACAGGGCAAGCTCCTACGAGCAGTACTTC	CASSPSRDRASSYEQYF	.	TRBJ2-7	TRBV9	TRBD1
TGTGCCAGCAGCTCCCCGGACAGGGACGACACTGAAGCTTTCTTT	CASSSPDRDDTEAFF	.	TRBJ1-1	TRBV9	TRBD1
TGTGCCTGGAGTGTACGACCCACGGGGGGCACTGAAGCTTTCTTT	CAWSVRPTGGTEAFF	once	TRBJ1-1	TRBV30	.
TGTGCCAGCAGTTTCCGGGACAGGGGTGATTACGAGCAGTACTTC	CASSFRDRGDYEQYF	once	TRBJ2-7	TRBV6-1	TRBD1
TGTGCCAGCAGCTACCGGACAGGCCTCTCTGGAAACACCATATATTTT	CASSYRTGLSGNTIYF	.	TRBJ1-3	TRBV5-5	TRBD1
TGTGCCAGCAGTTTATATGGGGGGGGACAGGGGGCGGTAGGAGAGACCCAGTACTTC	CASSLYGGGQGAVGETQYF	.	TRBJ2-5	TRBV27	TRBD1
TGTGCCAGCAGCCAAAGACAGGGGGCCTTCTTCGGGGAGCTGTTTTTT	CASSQRQGAFFGELFF	.	TRBJ2-2	TRBV14	TRBD1
TGTGCCAGTAGTACTGAACCCTCGACAGGGATCTACGAGCAGTACTTC	CASSTEPSTGIYEQYF	.	TRBJ2-7	TRBV19	TRBD1
TGTGCCAGCAGCTTGCAGGCGGGCAGCTGGGGAAACACCATATATTTT	CASSLQAGSWGNTIYF	.	TRBJ1-3	TRBV5-4	.
TGTGCCAGCAGTCCCCAGGGGGATAGCAATCAGCCCCAGCATTTT	CASSPQGDSNQPQHF	.	TRBJ1-5	TRBV2	TRBD1
TGTGCCAGCAGCTTGAACCAGGGAAACGCAAACACCATATATTTT	CASSLNQGNANTIYF	.	TRBJ1-3	TRBV5-4	.
TGTGCCAGCAGTTACACTAGTACAGATACGCAGTATTTT	CASSYTSTDTQYF	.	TRBJ2-3	TRBV6-6	.
TGTGCCAGCAGGGCCAGGGGGCTATTCGAGCAGTACTTC	CASRARGLFEQYF	.	TRBJ2-7	TRBV2	TRBD1
TGTGCCACCAGCAGGAAACCCGGGACAGGGAATCGCTACGAGCAGTACTTC	CATSRKPGTGNRYEQYF	once	TRBJ2-7	TRBV15	TRBD1
TGTGCCTGGAGTGTACGAGACAGCGCTCTTCTGGATGGCTACACCTTC	CAWSVRDSALLDGYTF	.	TRBJ1-2	TRBV30	.
TGTGCCAGCAGTTTCACGGTTCCCACAGATACGCAGTATTTT	CASSFTVPTDTQYF	.	TRBJ2-3	TRBV27	.